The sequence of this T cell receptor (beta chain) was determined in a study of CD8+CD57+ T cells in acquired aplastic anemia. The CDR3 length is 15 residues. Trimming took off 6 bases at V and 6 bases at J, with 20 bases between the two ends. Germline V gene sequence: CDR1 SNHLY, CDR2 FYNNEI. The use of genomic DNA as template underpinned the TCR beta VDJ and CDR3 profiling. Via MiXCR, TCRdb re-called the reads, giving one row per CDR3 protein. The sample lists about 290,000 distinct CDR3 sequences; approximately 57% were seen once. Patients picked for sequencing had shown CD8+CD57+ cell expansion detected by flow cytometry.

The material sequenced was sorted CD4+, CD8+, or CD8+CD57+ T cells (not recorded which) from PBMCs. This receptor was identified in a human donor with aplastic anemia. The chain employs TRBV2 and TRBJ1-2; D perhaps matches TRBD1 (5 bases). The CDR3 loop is CASSEWLIGEHGYTF. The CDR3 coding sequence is TGTGCCAGCAGCGAATGGTTGATAGGGGAACATGGCTACACCTTC.